Presented here are 4 T cell receptor beta chains from one specimen sequenced in a study of CD8+ T cells in alopecia areata. The treatment: oral pan-JAK inhibitor, 5-10 mg twice daily. RNA was extracted and reverse transcribed into cDNA as the sequencing template. The method was immunoSEQ multiplex PCR; TCRdb's version includes in-frame clones alone and lacks a portion of them. The repertoire has roughly 190,000 clones, roughly three fifths of them found once; the top ten carry less than 0.8%. Sequences were derived from CD4+ T cells sorted from blood, sampled at week 4, from a patient treated with tofacitinib. Every receptor here comes from a human donor with alopecia areata.

The genes are TRBV29-1 and TRBJ2-1; the D is unclear. The length of the CDR3 is 14 residues. The V gene lost 6 bases and the J gene lost 8 bases, with 20 bases spanning the gap. Germline V gene sequence: CDR1 SQVTM, CDR2 ANQGSEA. DNA for the CDR3: TGCAGCGTAGCCCACATTCTACCCCGGGATGAGCAGTTCTTC. This translates into CSVAHILPRDEQFF.

This clone was counted only a few times. This sequence joins TRBV5-1 and TRBJ2-2; tentatively, D is TRBD1 (6 bases). Germline CDR1 SGHRS, CDR2 YFSETQ. This CDR3 has 13 amino acids. Trimming removed 4 bases at V and 6 bases at J, with 10 bases between. The CDR3 DNA follows: TGCGCCAGCAGCACCACAGGGTCCGGGGAGCTGTTTTTT. Its translation is CASSTTGSGELFF. Full variable domain (remainder filled in from reference TRBV5-1 and TRBJ2-2): KAGVTQTPRYLIKTRGQQVTLSCSPISGHRSVSWYQQTPGQGLQFLFEYFSETQRNKGNFPGRFSGRQFSNSRSEMNVSTLELGDSALYLCASSTTGSGELFFGEGSRLTVL.

V usage is TRBV30 and J usage is TRBJ2-2; the D is unclear. This CDR3 comprises 13 residues. The germline CDR1 and CDR2 sequences are GTSNPN and SVGIG (reference sequence). V gave up 2 bases and J gave up 7 bases, with 11 bases separating them. The CDR3 spells CAWSTRVGGELFF. The DNA for the CDR3 is TGTGCCTGGAGTACACGGGTTGGCGGGGAGCTGTTTTTT.

This sequence joins TRBV29-1 and TRBJ1-2; TRBD1 is a possible D gene (6 bases). The germline V and J ends were trimmed by 4 bases and 1 base, with 10 bases remaining between them. The CDR3 length is 13 residues. The germline V gene has CDR1 SQVTM and CDR2 ANQGSEA. CDR3 region: CSVVTGDNYGYTF. The CDR3 region has the DNA TGCAGCGTTGTGACAGGCGATAACTATGGCTACACCTTC.